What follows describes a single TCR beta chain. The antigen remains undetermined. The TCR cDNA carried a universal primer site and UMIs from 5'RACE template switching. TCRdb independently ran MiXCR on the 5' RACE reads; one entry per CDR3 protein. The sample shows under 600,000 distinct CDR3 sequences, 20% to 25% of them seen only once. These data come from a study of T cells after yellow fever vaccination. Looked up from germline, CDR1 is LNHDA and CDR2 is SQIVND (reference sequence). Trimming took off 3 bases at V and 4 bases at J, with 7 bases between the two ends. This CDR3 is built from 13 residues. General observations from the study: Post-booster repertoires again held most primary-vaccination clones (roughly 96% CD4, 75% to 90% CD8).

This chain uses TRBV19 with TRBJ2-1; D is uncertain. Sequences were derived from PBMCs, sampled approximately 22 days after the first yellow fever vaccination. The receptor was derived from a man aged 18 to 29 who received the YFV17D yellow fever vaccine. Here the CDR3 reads CASSMGHYNEQFF. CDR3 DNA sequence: TGTGCCAGTAGTATGGGTCATTACAATGAGCAGTTCTTC.